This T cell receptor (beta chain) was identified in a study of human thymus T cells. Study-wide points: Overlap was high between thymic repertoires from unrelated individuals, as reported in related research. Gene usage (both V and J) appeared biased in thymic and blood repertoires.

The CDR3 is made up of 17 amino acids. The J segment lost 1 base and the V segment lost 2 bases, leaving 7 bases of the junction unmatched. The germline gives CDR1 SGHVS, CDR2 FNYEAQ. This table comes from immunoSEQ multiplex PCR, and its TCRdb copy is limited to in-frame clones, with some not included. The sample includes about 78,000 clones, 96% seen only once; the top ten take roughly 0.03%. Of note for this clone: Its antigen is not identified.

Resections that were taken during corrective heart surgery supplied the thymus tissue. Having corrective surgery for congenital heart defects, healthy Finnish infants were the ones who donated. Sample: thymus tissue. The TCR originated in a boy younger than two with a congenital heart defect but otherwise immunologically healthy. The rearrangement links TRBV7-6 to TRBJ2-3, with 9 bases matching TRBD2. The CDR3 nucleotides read TGTGCCAGCAGCTTAATTAGGCGGGGGGGCCGCACAGATACGCAGTATTTT. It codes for CASSLIRRGGRTDTQYF. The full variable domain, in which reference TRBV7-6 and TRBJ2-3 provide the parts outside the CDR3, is GAGVSQSPRYKVTKRGQDVALRCDPISGHVSLYWYRQALGQGPEFLTYFNYEAQQDKSGLPNDRFSAERPEGSISTLTIQRTEQRDSAMYRCASSLIRRGGRTDTQYFGPGTRLTVL.